Below are 5 T cell receptor beta chains sequenced from a single sample in a study of cytomegalovirus exposure and HLA in healthy donors. A multiplex PCR was run with 60 Vbeta primers and 13 Jbeta primers. Assay used: immunoSEQ multiplex PCR; TCRdb lists only in-frame clones, some missing. Of roughly 100,000 clones in the sample, 55% to 75% were seen once. Sample: PBMCs. Receptors originate from a woman in her late teens or twenties in good health and CMV-seropositive.

The CDR3 loop reads CASSPPDIKNIQYF. The CDR3 DNA follows: TGTGCCAGCTCACCACCGGACATAAAAAACATTCAGTACTTC. The chain couples TRBV18 to TRBJ2-4; D possibly corresponds to TRBD1 (5 bases). There are 14 residues in the CDR3. With 0 bases removed from V and 4 bases from J, the gap between germline ends came to 7 bases. Germline V lookup: CDR1 KGHSH, CDR2 LQKENI.

The table lists this clone with a few counts. This chain joins TRBV27 and TRBJ2-1; 10 bases match TRBD2. This CDR3 has 16 amino acids. J gave up 4 bases and V 2 bases, and 5 bases lay outside the gene matches. Germline CDR1 reads MNHEY; CDR2 reads SMNVEV (reference sequence). In nucleotides, the CDR3 is TGTGCCAGCAGTTTACGGGTAGCGGGAGGATACAATGAGCAGTTCTTC. Translation: CASSLRVAGGYNEQFF.

This clone was observed a single time. This same CDR3 is encoded by further DNA sequences in the sample. J is TRBJ1-1 and V is TRBV5-1, with 7 nucleotides matching TRBD1. J was trimmed by 2 bases and V by 4 bases; bases with no gene match: 11. This CDR3 contains 16 residues. Germline loops: CDR1 SGHRS, CDR2 YFSETQ. In DNA form, the CDR3 reads TGCGCCAGCAGCCCCCTCCGACAGGGCGGAAACACTGAAGCTTTCTTT. It is translated as CASSPLRQGGNTEAFF.

V usage is TRBV5-1 and J usage is TRBJ2-7; 7 nucleotides line up with TRBD1. V lost 0 bases and J lost 1; bases outside the gene matches: 1. This CDR3 has 14 residues. Germline V gives CDR1 SGHRS, CDR2 YFSETQ. The CDR3 loop reads CASSLGQGSYEQYF. The CDR3 DNA reads as TGCGCCAGCAGCTTGGGACAGGGTTCCTACGAGCAGTACTTC. The full variable domain, with the rest looked up from reference TRBV5-1 and TRBJ2-7, is KAGVTQTPRYLIKTRGQQVTLSCSPISGHRSVSWYQQTPGQGLQFLFEYFSETQRNKGNFPGRFSGRQFSNSRSEMNVSTLELGDSALYLCASSLGQGSYEQYFGPGTRLTVT.

The chain carries TRBV5-1 and TRBJ1-1; D is possibly TRBD1 (6 bases). There are 14 residues in the CDR3. CDR1 and CDR2 (germline): SGHRS, YFSETQ. The germline V and J ends were trimmed by 0 bases and 3 bases, with 9 bases remaining between them. CDR3 protein: CASSLVGADTEAFF. The CDR3 DNA follows: TGCGCCAGCAGCTTGGTGGGGGCTGACACTGAAGCTTTCTTT. The whole variable domain, remainder taken from reference TRBV5-1 and TRBJ1-1, is KAGVTQTPRYLIKTRGQQVTLSCSPISGHRSVSWYQQTPGQGLQFLFEYFSETQRNKGNFPGRFSGRQFSNSRSEMNVSTLELGDSALYLCASSLVGADTEAFFGQGTRLTVV.